Listed here are 24 T cell receptor beta chains from one sample, sequenced in a study of T cell responses to AZD1222 COVID-19 vaccine. Assay used: immunoSEQ multiplex PCR; TCRdb lists only in-frame clones, some missing. The profile shows some 130,000 clones, nearly 95% of them singletons. The sequenced sample was peripheral blood, obtained on day 0 of AZD1222 vaccination. These receptors all come from an adult in good health.

V is TRBV5-1 and J is TRBJ1-2; no clear D. V lost 0 bases to trimming and J lost 8 bases, with 14 bases between them. The CDR3 is 14 amino acids. The germline CDR1 and CDR2 sequences are SGHRS and YFSETQ. CDR3 sequence: CASSLAGRAEGYTF. In nucleotides, the CDR3 is TGCGCCAGCAGCTTGGCGGGGAGGGCAGAGGGCTACACCTTC.

The rearrangement joins TRBV7-9 to TRBJ2-5; D possibly corresponds to TRBD2 (6 bases). Trimming cost V 5 bases and J 0 bases, with 10 bases left between them. CDR1 and CDR2 from the germline V gene are SEHNR and FQNEAQ (reference sequence). CDR3 size: 14 residues. CDR3 coding DNA: TGTGCCAGCAGCACAGGACTAAACCAAGAGACCCAGTACTTC. Translation gives CASSTGLNQETQYF.

V gene TRBV27 combines with J gene TRBJ2-7; D perhaps matches TRBD1 (6 bases). The CDR3 length is 15 residues. Germline loops: CDR1 MNHEY, CDR2 SMNVEV (reference sequence). With 5 bases removed from V and 0 bases from J, the gap between germline ends came to 14 bases. The CDR3 DNA is TGTGCCAGCAGTATCTCTCAGGGGCGCTCCTACGAGCAGTACTTC. Translated: CASSISQGRSYEQYF.

V usage is TRBV9 and J usage is TRBJ2-1; D uncertain. This CDR3 is built from 12 residues. CDR1 and CDR2 from the germline V gene are SGDLS and YYNGEE. Trimming took off 2 bases at V and 5 bases at J, with 5 bases between the two ends. This CDR3 reads CASSVENNEQFF. The CDR3 nucleotides are TGTGCCAGCAGCGTCGAGAACAATGAGCAGTTCTTC.

The chain couples TRBV2 to TRBJ1-2; no firm D call. The V gene's germline CDR1 is SNHLY and CDR2 FYNNEI. The CDR3 runs to 13 residues. The V gene lost 6 bases and the J gene lost 4 bases, with 12 bases spanning the gap. In DNA, the CDR3 is TGTGCCAGCAGCGTAGACGGGTTCTATGGCTACACCTTC. Translating gives CASSVDGFYGYTF.

The V call is TRBV30, the J call TRBJ1-6; D might be TRBD1 (5 bases). Germline V gives CDR1 GTSNPN, CDR2 SVGIG (reference sequence). CDR3 length: 13 amino acids. Trimming cost V 2 bases and J 6 bases, with 8 bases left between them. The CDR3 sequence: CAWSRQGNSPLHF. The CDR3, as DNA: TGTGCCTGGAGTCGGCAGGGTAATTCACCCCTCCACTTT. The full variable domain, completed using reference TRBV30 and TRBJ1-6, is SQTIHQWPATLVQPVGSPLSLECTVEGTSNPNLYWYRQAAGRGLQLLFYSVGIGQISSEVPQNLSASRPQDRQFILSSKKLLLSDSGFYLCAWSRQGNSPLHFGNGTRLTVT.

The chain has TRBV6-2 or TRBV6-3 and TRBJ1-5; D is undetermined. The CDR3 has 15 residues. CDR1 is MNHEY, CDR2 SVGEGT, per germline. Trimming left V 0 bases short and J 5 bases short, with 11 bases between. CDR3 in DNA: TGTGCCAGCAGTTACTCGACTACGGTACATCAGCCCCAGCATTTT. Amino acids: CASSYSTTVHQPQHF.

This clone was seen once. The chain couples TRBV7-3 to TRBJ1-1, with 9 bases aligning to TRBD1. Trimming took 6 bases from V and 4 from J; bases not matched to a gene: 3. From germline, CDR1 is SGHTA and CDR2 FQGTGA. The CDR3 is 13 amino acids. Here the CDR3 DNA reads TGTGCCAGCAGTTGGACAGGGGCCACTGAAGCTTTCTTT. This codes for CASSWTGATEAFF.

The chain uses TRBV7-9 and TRBJ2-7, with 7 bases that match TRBD2. The CDR3 runs 13 residues. Germline CDR1 SEHNR, CDR2 FQNEAQ (reference sequence). Trimming cost V 5 bases and J 6 bases; bases outside gene matches: 7. The CDR3 region is CASSDWTSSEQYF. In nucleotides, the CDR3 is TGTGCCAGCAGCGACTGGACTAGTTCCGAGCAGTACTTC.

This clone came up a few times. V gene TRBV25-1 combines with J gene TRBJ1-2, with D uncertain. The CDR3 has 13 amino acids. Trimming stripped 3 bases from V and 1 base from J, with 6 bases between. CDR1 is MGHDK, CDR2 SYGVNS, per germline. CDR3 amino acids: CASSDRLNYGYTF. The CDR3, as DNA: TGTGCCAGCAGTGACAGGCTTAACTATGGCTACACCTTC.

J is TRBJ1-4 and V is TRBV18; D not resolved. Per germline, CDR1 KGHSH and CDR2 LQKENI. The length of the CDR3 is 17 residues. Trimming removed 6 bases at V and 0 bases at J, with 17 bases between. CDR3 in amino acids: CASSPTQRRSTNEKLFF. DNA for the CDR3: TGTGCCAGCTCCCCCACCCAGAGGCGCTCAACTAATGAAAAACTGTTTTTT.

This clone was seen a single time. The V gene is TRBV12-1, the J gene TRBJ2-2; the table names TRBD2, a call not compared with the DNA. TRBV12-1 is a pseudogene locus. This CDR3 region has 17 residues. For the CDR3, the DNA is TGTGCCAGCAGCTTTTGGACTAGCGGGAGTGGTACCGGGGAGCTGTTTTTT. This encodes CASSFWTSGSGTGELFF.

The chain is built from TRBV27 and TRBJ2-1; D call uncertain. CDR3 length: 16 amino acids. Trimming shortened V by 3 bases and J by 8 bases, and 20 bases separated the two germline ends. CDR1 and CDR2 (germline): MNHEY, SMNVEV (reference sequence). CDR3 in DNA: TGTGCCAGCAGTTTTAACTTTGCTGCTTCTGGGGATGAGCAGTTCTTC. Amino acids: CASSFNFAASGDEQFF.

The chain joins TRBV7-3 to TRBJ2-5; D unresolved. Trimming stripped 4 bases from V and 0 bases from J, with 6 bases between. The length of the CDR3 is 13 residues. Germline-derived CDR1 and CDR2 are SGHTA and FQGTGA. The CDR3 coding sequence is TGTGCCAGCAGCTCTACGTACCAAGAGACCCAGTACTTC. Its protein is CASSSTYQETQYF.

The chain couples TRBV7-8 to TRBJ1-4, with a possible D match to TRBD1 (5 bases). The CDR3 consists of 15 residues. Germline CDR1 is SGHVS and CDR2 is FQNEAQ. Trimming removed 0 bases at V and 7 bases at J, with 12 bases between. CDR3: CASSLAPGLGEKLFF. The CDR3 region has the DNA TGTGCCAGCAGCTTAGCGCCGGGGCTGGGTGAAAAACTGTTTTTT.

The V and J genes are TRBV28 and TRBJ2-7; 9 bases are shared with TRBD1. The germline V gene encodes CDR1 MDHEN and CDR2 SYDVKM. V was clipped by 5 bases and J by 1 base; unmatched bases: 6. The CDR3 extends over 15 amino acids. Here the CDR3 reads CASSPTGGRSYEQYF. Written as DNA, the CDR3 is TGTGCCAGCAGTCCAACAGGGGGCAGGTCCTACGAGCAGTACTTC.

The chain uses TRBV7-9 and TRBJ2-2; D uncertain. The CDR3 covers 15 residues. The V gene lost 1 base and the J gene lost 1 base, with 7 bases spanning the gap. Looked up from germline, CDR1 is SEHNR and CDR2 is FQNEAQ (reference sequence). CDR3 amino acids: CASSLERLNTGELFF. CDR3 coding DNA: TGTGCCAGCAGCTTAGAACGATTGAACACCGGGGAGCTGTTTTTT.

The J gene is TRBJ1-3, the V gene TRBV30, with 10 bases aligning to TRBD1. The CDR3 is 17 amino acids. Per the germline V gene, CDR1 is GTSNPN and CDR2 is SVGIG (reference sequence). J gave up 0 bases and V 1 base, and 6 bases lay outside the gene matches. The CDR3 sequence: CAWSGQGAFLSGNTIYF. In DNA form, the CDR3 reads TGTGCCTGGAGTGGACAGGGGGCGTTCCTCTCTGGAAACACCATATATTTT.

This clone came up once. This rearrangement joins TRBV2 to TRBJ1-2; D ambiguous. V was shortened by 6 bases and J by 4 bases, with 12 bases between the two germline ends. The CDR3 length is 13 residues. The germline V gene encodes CDR1 SNHLY and CDR2 FYNNEI. CDR3 sequence reads: CASRVRVGYGYTF. Written as DNA, the CDR3 is TGTGCCAGCAGGGTCCGGGTGGGCTATGGCTACACCTTC.

The V gene is TRBV6-5, the J gene TRBJ1-3; D unresolved. The CDR3 spans 15 residues. V was cut by 0 bases and J by 0 bases, with 6 bases left in between. CDR1 is MNHEY, CDR2 SVGAGI, per germline. CDR3 sequence: CASSYSLHSGNTIYF. Here the CDR3 DNA reads TGTGCCAGCAGTTACTCACTGCACTCTGGAAACACCATATATTTT.

V is TRBV19 and J is TRBJ1-1, with D unclear. Germline loops: CDR1 LNHDA, CDR2 SQIVND (reference sequence). Trimming left V 6 bases short and J 4 bases short, with 12 bases between. The CDR3 sequence is 13 residues long. CDR3 amino acids: CASRKRQSTEAFF. In DNA, the CDR3 is TGTGCCAGTAGGAAAAGGCAGTCCACTGAAGCTTTCTTT.

V usage is TRBV6-2 or TRBV6-3 and J usage is TRBJ2-3, with 11 bases fitting TRBD2. Germline CDR1 MNHEY, CDR2 SVGEGT. The V gene end was trimmed by 6 bases and the J gene end by 4 bases; junction bases not matched to a gene: 3. This CDR3 has 14 residues. The CDR3 region is CASSGTSGPDTQYF. CDR3 DNA: TGTGCCAGCAGCGGGACTAGCGGCCCAGATACGCAGTATTTT.

The chain employs TRBV11-2 and TRBJ2-2; D assignment may be TRBD1 or TRBD2 (5 bases each). Germline-derived CDR1 and CDR2 are SGHAT and FQNNGV. The CDR3 consists of 17 residues. Between the trimmed V and J ends, which lost 1 base and 1 base, there was a span of 13 bases. CDR3 coding DNA: TGTGCCAGCAGCTTAGGCCCGGGACGGAAGAACACCGGGGAGCTGTTTTTT. Translating gives CASSLGPGRKNTGELFF.

V usage is TRBV10-2 and J usage is TRBJ2-1; D not certain. This CDR3 is built from 11 residues. V dropped 2 bases and J dropped 12 bases, with 8 bases sitting between them. Germline CDR1 reads WSHSY; CDR2 reads SAAADI. The CDR3 here is CASSEGFGQFF. The CDR3 region has the DNA TGCGCCAGCAGTGAGGGGTTTGGGCAGTTCTTC.